A selection of T cell receptor beta chains follows, all from one sample in a study of regulatory T cells in long-lasting Graves disease. TCRdb ran MiXCR on the multiplex PCR reads and lists one entry per CDR3 protein. The sample yields about 660,000 distinct CDR3 sequences, about 32% seen once. The source was peripheral blood mononuclear cells (PBMCs), collected when the disease was refractory, from a patient treated with antithyroid drugs. The origin of the receptors is a female donor with Graves disease. Both conserved end residues are part of each CDR3. Each record gives: clone size, V gene, D gene, J gene, CDR3 protein, CDR3 DNA. A D gene is named only where the DNA matches it firmly. Only part of the rows carry a size: once, few, many, or a class if the clone is expanded.

>few|TRBV9|TRBD1|TRBJ1-4
CASSAHRGPNEKLFF
TGTGCCAGCAGCGCCCACAGGGGACCTAATGAAAAACTGTTTTTT
>-|TRBV27|-|TRBJ1-6
CASSLRDRNSPLHF
TGTGCCAGCAGCCTGAGGGACCGCAATTCACCCCTCCACTTT
>-|TRBV12-3/TRBV12-4|-|TRBJ1-4
CASRSDSGREKLFF
TGTGCCAGCAGGTCTGACAGCGGGCGTGAAAAACTGTTTTTT
>-|TRBV24-1|-|TRBJ2-7
CATSGTVERGAYEQYF
TGTGCCACCAGTGGTACCGTCGAGAGGGGAGCCTACGAGCAGTACTTC
>-|TRBV20-1|-|TRBJ1-1
CSAGRVNTEAFF
TGCAGTGCTGGCAGGGTGAACACTGAAGCTTTCTTT
>-|TRBV6-2/TRBV6-3|-|TRBJ1-3
CASTRGAGNTIYF
TGTGCCAGCACCCGAGGGGCAGGAAACACCATATATTTT
>few|TRBV27|-|TRBJ1-5
CASSTGAGNQPQHF
TGTGCCAGCAGCACTGGTGCGGGGAATCAGCCCCAGCATTTT
>-|TRBV2|-|TRBJ2-2
CASSESSLNTGELFF
TGTGCCAGCAGTGAGTCTAGCTTGAACACCGGGGAGCTGTTTTTT
>-|TRBV30|TRBD1|TRBJ1-2
CATDRDRNGYTF
TGTGCCACTGACAGGGACAGGAATGGCTACACCTTC
>few|TRBV24-1|TRBD1|TRBJ1-5
CATNPSRQGFNRPQHF
TGTGCCACCAACCCTAGCAGACAGGGGTTCAATAGGCCCCAGCATTTT
>few|TRBV19|-|TRBJ1-5
CASSMDQMRSNQPQHF
TGTGCCAGTAGTATGGACCAGATGAGAAGCAATCAGCCCCAGCATTTT
>few|TRBV28|TRBD1|TRBJ1-1
CASRRFTQGGPEAFF
TGTGCCAGCAGACGTTTTACACAGGGGGGACCTGAAGCTTTCTTT
>few|TRBV27|-|TRBJ2-7
CASSLFGRGHPLSYEQYF
TGTGCCAGCAGTTTGTTCGGGCGAGGGCATCCATTGTCCTACGAGCAGTACTTC
>few|TRBV3-1|-|TRBJ1-2
CASSQAEGTGYTF
TGTGCCAGCAGCCAAGCGGAGGGTACTGGCTACACCTTC
>-|TRBV29-1|-|TRBJ1-2
CSVQDNYGYTF
TGCAGCGTTCAGGACAACTATGGCTACACCTTC
>few|TRBV5-1|-|TRBJ2-7
CASSKARDLKPTEQYF
TGCGCCAGCAGCAAGGCCCGGGACCTCAAACCCACCGAGCAGTACTTC
>once|TRBV10-3|-|TRBJ1-1
CAINSRENTEAFF
TGTGCCATCAATTCGAGGGAGAACACTGAAGCTTTCTTT
>few|TRBV5-1|-|TRBJ1-5
CASSEDTNQPQHF
TGCGCCAGCAGCGAGGACACGAATCAGCCCCAGCATTTT
>-|TRBV6-5|-|TRBJ1-6
CTSSYSVSYNSPLHF
TGTACCAGCAGTTACTCGGTCTCCTATAATTCACCCCTCCACTTT
>few|TRBV19|TRBD2|TRBJ2-7
CASSIGTSGKDEQYF
TGTGCCAGTAGTATAGGGACTAGCGGGAAGGACGAGCAGTACTTC
>-|TRBV7-2|TRBD2|TRBJ2-6
CASSLLHGLAGGPGANVLTF
TGTGCCAGCAGCCTATTGCACGGACTAGCGGGAGGTCCCGGGGCCAACGTCCTGACTTTC
>few|TRBV6-1|TRBD1|TRBJ1-4
CASSRGTANEKLFF
TGTGCCAGCAGTCGCGGGACAGCCAATGAAAAACTGTTTTTT
>few|TRBV6-1|-|TRBJ1-2
CASSPGGLDYGYTF
TGTGCCAGCAGTCCGGGGGGATTGGACTATGGCTACACCTTC
>-|TRBV19|-|TRBJ1-3
CASPNAGLSGNTIYF
TGTGCCAGCCCTAATGCAGGCCTCTCTGGAAACACCATATATTTT
>-|TRBV5-1|TRBD1|TRBJ1-5
CANRPGTGVDQPQHF
TGCGCCAACCGTCCCGGGACAGGGGTGGATCAGCCCCAGCATTTT
>-|TRBV6-1|-|TRBJ2-3
CASSDPFRQDLTDTQYF
TGTGCCAGCAGTGACCCATTCAGACAAGACCTCACAGATACGCAGTATTTT
>-|TRBV19|TRBD1|TRBJ1-5
CASTDRGNQPQHF
TGTGCCAGTACGGACAGGGGCAATCAGCCCCAGCATTTT
>many|TRBV5-1|TRBD1|TRBJ1-1
CASSLGTGGLNTEAFF
TGCGCCAGCAGCTTGGGGACAGGGGGCTTGAACACTGAAGCTTTCTTT
>few|TRBV11-2|-|TRBJ2-5
CASSPRVGVETQYF
TGTGCCAGCAGCCCCCGGGTAGGAGTTGAGACCCAGTACTTC
>many|TRBV28|TRBD1|TRBJ1-5
CASSPSGQGFHQPQHF
TGTGCCAGCAGTCCCTCGGGACAGGGATTTCATCAGCCCCAGCATTTT
>once|TRBV5-8|TRBD1|TRBJ1-1
CASSGRYGTANTEAFF
TGTGCCAGCAGCGGAAGATACGGGACAGCGAACACTGAAGCTTTCTTT
>many|TRBV12-3/TRBV12-4|TRBD2|TRBJ2-5
CASSLGGRGLEGETQYF
TGTGCCAGCAGTTTAGGCGGGAGAGGGTTGGAGGGAGAGACCCAGTACTTC
>-|TRBV14|-|TRBJ2-5
CASSRYKAGIGQETQYF
TGTGCCAGCAGCCGCTACAAAGCGGGTATAGGGCAAGAGACCCAGTACTTC